The sequence of this T cell receptor (beta chain) was determined in a study of CD8 T cells in Susac syndrome. Study observations and caveats: The study conceded that relatively few individuals underwent its TCR sequencing and HLA analysis.

After extraction with the RNeasy kit, roughly 0.5 to 1 ug of the RNA was reverse transcribed using random hexamers. One entry per CDR3 protein results from TCRdb running MiXCR on the immunoSEQ multiplex PCR reads. The sample consists of approximately 200,000 distinct CDR3 sequences, 80% to 95% of them appearing once. Concerning this clonotype itself: Its specificity is not known.

In blood CD8+ and CD4+ T cells, TCR beta underwent sequencing. The germline gives CDR1 KGHSH, CDR2 LQKENI. The CDR3 spans 14 residues. Trimming stripped 4 bases from V and 4 bases from J, with 13 bases between. Sequenced input: CD8+ T cells from PBMCs. This sequence joins TRBV18 and TRBJ1-2; D is unclear. This TCR came from a human donor with multiple sclerosis. CDR3 coding DNA: TGTGCCAGCTCACTTCGCAGCAGCCCCTATGGCTACACCTTC. Translating gives CASSLRSSPYGYTF.